Below, 3 T cell receptor beta chains from the same sample are listed, as sequenced in a study of T cell responses to AZD1222 COVID-19 vaccine. Sequencing used immunoSEQ multiplex PCR; TCRdb keeps in-frame clones, though not all of them. The table has around 140,000 clones, 80% to 95% seen once. This material consisted of peripheral blood, taken on day 0 of AZD1222 vaccination. These receptors all come from an adult in good health.

V is TRBV28 and J is TRBJ2-7, with D unresolved. The CDR3 spans 15 residues. Germline CDR1 and CDR2: MDHEN and SYDVKM. V gave up 8 bases and J gave up 3 bases, with 20 bases separating them. This CDR3 reads CASRPTGEANYEQYF. Here the CDR3 DNA reads TGTGCCAGCCGTCCGACGGGCGAAGCAAACTACGAGCAGTACTTC.

The chain is built from TRBV7-9 and TRBJ2-3; D may be TRBD2 (5 bases). CDR3 size: 12 residues. The V end lost 7 bases, the J end lost 6 bases, and 11 bases lay between the germline ends. The germline V gene encodes CDR1 SEHNR and CDR2 FQNEAQ (reference sequence). The CDR3: CASTPGWDTQYF. CDR3 bases: TGTGCCAGCACCCCGGGGTGGGATACGCAGTATTTT.

The chain carries TRBV19 and TRBJ1-5, with 8 bases aligning to TRBD1. CDR1 and CDR2 (germline): LNHDA, SQIVND (reference sequence). The V and J ends lost 5 bases and 4 bases, in that order; junction bases with no gene match: 7. The CDR3 totals 15 residues. The CDR3 DNA is TGTGCCAGTAGTCTGGGGACAGGATCTAATCAGCCCCAGCATTTT. This gives the protein CASSLGTGSNQPQHF.